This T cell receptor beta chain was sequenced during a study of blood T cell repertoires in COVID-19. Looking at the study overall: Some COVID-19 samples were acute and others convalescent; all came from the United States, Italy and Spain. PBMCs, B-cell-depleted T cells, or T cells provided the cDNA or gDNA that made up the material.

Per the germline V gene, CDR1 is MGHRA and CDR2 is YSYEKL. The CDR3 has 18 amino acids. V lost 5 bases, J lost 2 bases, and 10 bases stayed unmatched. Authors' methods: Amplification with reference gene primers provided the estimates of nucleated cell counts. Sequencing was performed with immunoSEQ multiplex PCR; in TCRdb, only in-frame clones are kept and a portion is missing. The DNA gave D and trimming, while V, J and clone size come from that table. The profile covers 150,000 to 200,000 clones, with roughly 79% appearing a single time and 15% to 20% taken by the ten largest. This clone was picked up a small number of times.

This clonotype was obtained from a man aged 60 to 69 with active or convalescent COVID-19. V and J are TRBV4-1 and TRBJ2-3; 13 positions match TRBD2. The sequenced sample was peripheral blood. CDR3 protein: CASSALTGTSGVTDTQYF. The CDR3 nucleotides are TGCGCCAGCAGCGCCCTAACCGGGACTAGCGGGGTCACAGATACGCAGTATTTT.